This T cell receptor (beta chain) was sequenced in a study of blood T cells in healthy people across ages. The wider study: There was about one barcoded beta molecule captured by template switching per two T cells.

CDR1 and CDR2 (germline): SGHNT, YENEEA. CDR3 length: 14 residues. Study findings and constraints: No conclusive comparison of naive versus antigen-experienced cells was possible with unsorted PBMCs.

Remarks on this clonotype: Its target is unknown.

The second PCR ran roughly 6 to 11 cycles with a sample-barcoded 5' primer and J-beta primers. Each TCR beta cDNA got a 12-nucleotide random molecular identifier. At least 3 million CDR3-containing paired-end reads were obtained per sample. TCRdb re-derived calls from the 5' RACE reads in MiXCR, one entry per CDR3 protein. The table lists roughly 1 million distinct CDR3 sequences, almost 25% of them singletons. These data also featured in a second study, about T cells of mothers and their children.

The TCR originated in a girl aged 2 to 10 in good health. The V and J genes are TRBV11-3 and TRBJ2-5; no firm D call. The DNA end is a closer match to TRBJ2-1, so the J assignment may be wrong. Material: blood. Here the CDR3 reads CASSLSPGHPEQFF. DNA of the CDR3: TGTGCCAGCAGCCTAAGCCCCGGCCATCCTGAGCAGTTCTTC.